This TCR beta chain was captured by sequencing in a study of T cells in Graves' hyperthyroidism and ophthalmopathy. Each diagnosis was grounded in clinical symptoms, serum thyroxine and TRAb, thyroid ultrasound, and orbital computed tomography. Findings and limits, study-wide: Researchers found most expanded thyroid clonotypes above 0.001 in blood as well.

Template material for amplifying TCR beta CDR3 regions consisted of RNA transcripts. With the HTBI primer set, the TCR CDR3 went through a first round of RT-PCR. TCRdb processed the multiplex PCR reads anew with MiXCR; each CDR3 protein has one entry. The table has approximately 210,000 distinct CDR3 sequences, 15% to 20% seen once. This clonotype was observed at least ten times. Its specificity is not known. This clonotype originated in a man aged 45-65 years with Graves' hyperthyroidism. The specimen sequenced was blood.

The CDR3 protein is CSARDFGQGGGNTEAFF. The CDR3 nucleotides are TGCAGTGCTAGGGACTTTGGACAGGGCGGAGGGAACACTGAAGCTTTCTTT. This chain uses TRBV20-1 with TRBJ1-1; 8 bases are a match to TRBD1. From germline, CDR1 is DFQATT and CDR2 SNEGSKA (reference sequence). CDR3 length: 17 residues. V lost 3 bases and J lost 1; bases outside the gene matches: 13.